This is a list of T cell receptor beta chains from one sample in a study of blood T cell repertoires in COVID-19. Sequenced by immunoSEQ multiplex PCR; TCRdb stores in-frame clones only, minus some. Here the sample spans about 200,000 clones, roughly 92% being singletons. Material: peripheral blood. The receptors were sampled from a man aged 55 to 70 with COVID-19, enrolled during active disease. CDR3s include the opening cysteine and the closing phenylalanine or tryptophan. A clone size is listed for some rows: how often the clone was seen (once, few, many), or a class if it is expanded.

length,V,size,CDR3
12,TRBV6-5,NA,CASLSPVKGYTF
16,TRBV2,NA,CASRGWTGGYADTQYF
16,TRBV18,NA,CASSPPSGTSGRLEYF
16,TRBV4-1,NA,CASSQGRVGSYNEQFF
13,TRBV12-3/TRBV12-4,few,CASSFGGQQEQFF
13,TRBV10-3,NA,CASRDMGNQPQHF
16,TRBV7-9,NA,CASSSWTSGTNNEQYF
13,TRBV19,NA,CASISGMNTEAFF
13,TRBV6-5,NA,CASRRALGTEAFF
16,TRBV11-3,NA,CASSAGSAPKVNEQFF
15,TRBV7-9,few,CASSPRDRPLYGYTF
15,TRBV18,NA,CASSASPGQSNEQYF
15,TRBV19,NA,CASSGPNLGGNTIYF
15,TRBV24-1,NA,CATSDPRGGNQPQHF
14,TRBV27,NA,CASSRGQGNSPLHF
14,TRBV19,NA,CASNQGQAGGGYTF
19,TRBV5-6,once,CASSWETSGGTPSTDTQYF
15,TRBV4-2,NA,CASSPATSGTYEQYF
13,TRBV19,NA,CASSGHYQETQYF
15,TRBV19,NA,CASSDPRGSNYGYTF
13,TRBV5-1,NA,CASSGTGNYGYTF
15,TRBV7-9,once,CASSALGLAGSEQYF
15,TRBV7-9,NA,CASSITQAGRNEQFF
14,TRBV5-1,NA,CASRPGQGTDGYTF
15,TRBV11-2,once,CASSLGQSTNTEAFF
20,TRBV19,NA,CASSPGPGLAGGRSYNEQFF
13,TRBV7-9,NA,CASSPFGGNTIYF
15,TRBV15,once,CATSRGTGVAETQYF
17,TRBV11-2,NA,CASSLDGQGIRTDTQYF
15,TRBV6-5,NA,CASTVGQNPYYEQYF
13,TRBV5-1,NA,CASSPLLADEQFF